This T cell receptor beta chain was documented in a study of response to subunit inactivated influenza vaccine. Broader study findings: Few new T cells, the authors suggested, are recruited by each seasonal influenza vaccination.

TCRdb reprocessed the RT-PCR reads via MiXCR and lists one record per CDR3 protein. Among about 520,000 distinct CDR3 sequences, about 25% were seen once, and the ten largest hold approximately 2%. Regarding this clonotype: Its target is unknown.

Germline V gives CDR1 LGHDT, CDR2 YNNKEL (reference sequence). The CDR3 totals 15 residues. V gave up 1 base and J gave up 0 bases, with 10 bases separating them. The receptor was derived from a man aged 50 to 59 who received an inactivated influenza vaccine. The chain couples TRBV3-1 to TRBJ2-7; tentatively, D is TRBD2 (5 bases). The source material was CD4+ T cells sorted from PBMCs, sampled roughly 5 days after vaccination. CDR3 protein: CASSQGRYSSYEQYF. DNA of the CDR3: TGTGCCAGCAGCCAAGGGAGGTATAGCTCCTACGAGCAGTACTTC.